This T cell receptor (beta chain) was retrieved from a study of blood T cell repertoires in COVID-19. Study in general: Spain, Italy and the United States supplied samples that represented acute and convalescent COVID-19. Sources were T cells, B-cell-depleted T cells, or PBMCs; the material itself was cDNA or gDNA.

The CDR3 consists of 15 residues. Unmatched junction bases numbered 9, after V lost 4 bases and J lost 6 bases. The germline V gene encodes CDR1 LNHDA and CDR2 SQIVND (reference sequence). Per the original data handling: Reference gene primers were amplified, and this amplification served to estimate nucleated cell counts. The protocol was immunoSEQ multiplex PCR, while the TCRdb copy is restricted to in-frame clones and leaves out a portion. The D gene and trimming were derived from the DNA, and the V and J assignments and clone size from that table. The data contain over 150,000 clones, 85% of them singletons. Enrolled during active infection, Seattle patients were then followed longitudinally.

This chain joins TRBV19 and TRBJ1-5; 7 nucleotides align to TRBD1. What was sequenced was peripheral blood. This clonotype originated in a woman older than 75 with COVID-19, enrolled during active disease. CDR3 DNA: TGTGCCAGTAGTAGCGCACAGGGGCTTGGTCAGCCCCAGCATTTT. Residues: CASSSAQGLGQPQHF.